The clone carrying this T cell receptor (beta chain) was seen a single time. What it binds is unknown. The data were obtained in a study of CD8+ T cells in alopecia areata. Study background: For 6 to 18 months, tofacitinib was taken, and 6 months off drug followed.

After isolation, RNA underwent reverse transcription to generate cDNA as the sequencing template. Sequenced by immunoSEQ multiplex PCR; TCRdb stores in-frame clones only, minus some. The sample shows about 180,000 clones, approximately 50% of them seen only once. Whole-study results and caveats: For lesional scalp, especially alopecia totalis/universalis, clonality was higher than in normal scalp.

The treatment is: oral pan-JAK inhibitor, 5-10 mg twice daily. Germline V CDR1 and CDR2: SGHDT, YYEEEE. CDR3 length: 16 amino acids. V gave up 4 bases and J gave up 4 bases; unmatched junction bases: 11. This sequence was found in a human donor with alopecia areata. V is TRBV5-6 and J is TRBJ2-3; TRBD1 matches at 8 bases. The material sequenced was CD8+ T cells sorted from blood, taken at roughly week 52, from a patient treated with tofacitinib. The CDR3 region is CASSALGEDRADTQYF. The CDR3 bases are TGTGCCAGCAGCGCTTTGGGGGAGGACAGGGCAGATACGCAGTATTTT.